The 31 T cell receptor beta chains presented below share a single source sample, sequenced in a study of blood T cell repertoires in COVID-19. This table comes from immunoSEQ multiplex PCR, and its TCRdb copy is limited to in-frame clones, with some not included. Of approximately 230,000 clones listed, 87% are singletons. Source material: peripheral blood. The receptor source for this set is a man aged 18 to 35 with active or convalescent COVID-19.

About this clone: Sequence at one end of the junction differs from germline and may be a read error. CDR3 bases: TGCGCCAGCAGCCAGGCCTCCCAAGGACTACTCCTCTTCTTC. It translates to CASSQASQGLLLFF. The gene calls are TRBV4-1 and TRBJ2-7; tentative D call: TRBD2 (6 bases). Germline CDR1 MGHRA, CDR2 YSYEKL. This CDR3 has 14 residues.

V usage is TRBV6-5 and J usage is TRBJ1-2; D remains ambiguous. CDR1 is MNHEY, CDR2 SVGAGI, per germline. The CDR3 is 16 residues long. V was shortened by 3 bases and J by 4 bases, with 18 bases between the two germline ends. The CDR3 sequence is CASSYQRGPPRYGYTF. DNA of the CDR3: TGTGCCAGCAGTTATCAACGGGGTCCGCCTCGCTATGGCTACACCTTC.

J is TRBJ2-3 and V is TRBV5-5; TRBD2 matches 7 bases. V lost 4 bases and J lost 0; bases outside the gene matches: 11. Germline-derived CDR1 and CDR2 are SGHKS and YYEKEE (reference sequence). The CDR3 has 17 residues. The DNA of the CDR3 is TGTGCCAGCAGCCCCCTTTGGCTAGCGGTTAGCACAGATACGCAGTATTTT. It specifies CASSPLWLAVSTDTQYF.

The rearrangement joins TRBV6-2 or TRBV6-3 to TRBJ2-2, with 8 bases lining up with TRBD2. Per germline, CDR1 MNHEY and CDR2 SVGEGT. This CDR3 contains 17 residues. The trim removed 4 bases at V and 5 bases at J, leaving 12 bases unmatched. The CDR3 bases are TGTGCCAGCAGTTTTCTCCCAGGCGGGGGGCGTACCGGGGAGCTGTTTTTT. This sequence encodes CASSFLPGGGRTGELFF.

The count of this clone is one. The genes are TRBV28 and TRBJ2-3, with 8 bases lining up with TRBD2. V was pared by 4 bases and J by 1 base, with 7 bases of the junction left unmatched. The CDR3 has 16 residues. The germline V gene encodes CDR1 MDHEN and CDR2 SYDVKM. Written as DNA, the CDR3 is TGTGCCAGCAGTTCCCCCAGCGGGAGAGGCACAGATACGCAGTATTTT. It specifies CASSSPSGRGTDTQYF.

The CDR3 nucleotides read TGTGCCAGCAGCCAAGGCAGGGGACCTAATGAGCCCCAGCATTTT. It is translated as CASSQGRGPNEPQHF. This chain connects TRBV3-1 (or the pseudogene TRBV3-2) to TRBJ1-5, with D possibly matching TRBD1 (6 bases). V lost 1 base to trimming and J lost 8 bases, with 15 bases between them. The CDR3 runs 15 residues. Germline-derived CDR1 and CDR2 are LGHDT and YNNKEL (reference sequence).

This chain links TRBV6-6 with TRBJ2-2; TRBD2 agrees at 9 bases. Germline CDR1 is MNHNY and CDR2 is SVGAGI (reference sequence). This CDR3 spans 14 amino acids. J was trimmed by 7 bases and V by 2 bases; bases with no gene match: 2. The CDR3 reads CASSYALAGGELFF. CDR3 DNA sequence: TGTGCCAGCAGTTACGCACTAGCGGGCGGGGAGCTGTTTTTT.

V and J are TRBV2 and TRBJ1-5; 9 bases match TRBD1. Germline V gene lookup returns CDR1 SNHLY and CDR2 FYNNEI. The ends lost 6 bases at V and 0 bases at J; junction bases unmatched: 9. The CDR3 is 17 residues long. The CDR3 region is CASRVDRGGYSNQPQHF. The CDR3 region has the DNA TGTGCCAGCAGAGTAGACAGGGGGGGATATAGCAATCAGCCCCAGCATTTT. Combining the CDR3 with reference TRBV2 and TRBJ1-5 gives the whole variable domain EPEVTQTPSHQVTQMGQEVILRCVPISNHLYFYWYRQILGQKVEFLVSFYNNEISEKSEIFDDQFSVERPDGSNFTLKIRSTKLEDSAMYFCASRVDRGGYSNQPQHFGDGTRLSIL.

This chain links TRBV5-4 with TRBJ2-1; D is uncertain. The germline V gene encodes CDR1 SGHNT and CDR2 YYREEE (reference sequence). CDR3 length: 13 amino acids. Between the trimmed V and J ends, which lost 9 bases and 8 bases, there was a span of 18 bases. The CDR3 sequence is CATHMKARDEQFF. In DNA form, the CDR3 reads TGTGCCACCCACATGAAAGCACGGGATGAGCAGTTCTTC.

V gene TRBV10-3 combines with J gene TRBJ1-6; unclear D gene. In germline, CDR1 is ENHRY, CDR2 SYGVKD. The CDR3 contains 12 residues. The V end was cut by 10 bases, the J end by 7 bases, with 11 bases between. The CDR3 bases are TGTGCCACCGGACTGGACAATTCACCCCTCCACTTT. Translated: CATGLDNSPLHF.

The genes are TRBV5-6 and TRBJ2-7; TRBD1 might be the D (5 bases). This CDR3 region has 14 residues. The ends were cut back, 1 base at V and 3 bases at J, with 11 bases in the middle. Germline V CDR1 and CDR2: SGHDT, YYEEEE. The chain's CDR3 is CASSLTHTGYEQYF. The CDR3, as DNA: TGTGCCAGCAGCTTGACACATACAGGCTACGAGCAGTACTTC.

This chain uses TRBV6-2 or TRBV6-3 with TRBJ2-7; possible D gene TRBD1, 7 bases. V was cut by 5 bases and J by 0 bases, with 17 bases left in between. Germline CDR1 is MNHEY and CDR2 is SVGEGT. The CDR3 sequence is 16 residues long. CDR3 residues: CASSQPRGTVSYEQYF. The DNA of the CDR3 is TGTGCCAGCAGTCAACCCCGGGGGACAGTCTCCTACGAGCAGTACTTC.

The rearrangement links TRBV29-1 to TRBJ2-3; 9 positions agree with TRBD2. The CDR3 is 14 amino acids. Germline CDR1 and CDR2: SQVTM and ANQGSEA. V shed 1 base, J shed 5 bases, and the junction held 4 bases outside the gene matches. The CDR3 here is CSVEGGRAVDTQYF. The CDR3 region has the DNA TGCAGCGTTGAAGGCGGGAGGGCCGTAGATACGCAGTATTTT.

This chain connects TRBV9 to TRBJ1-1, with TRBD1 identical over 9 bases. J was trimmed by 1 base and V by 0 bases; bases with no gene match: 4. The CDR3 extends over 16 amino acids. From germline, CDR1 is SGDLS and CDR2 YYNGEE. The CDR3 reads CASSVGDRDPNTEAFF. CDR3 bases: TGTGCCAGCAGCGTAGGGGACAGGGACCCGAACACTGAAGCTTTCTTT.

The rearrangement links TRBV5-1 to TRBJ1-2; maybe TRBD1 (5 bases). V was pared by 3 bases and J by 2 bases, with 11 bases between. The CDR3 runs 14 residues. The V gene's germline CDR1 is SGHRS and CDR2 YFSETQ. This CDR3 reads CASSSSDRNYGYTF. Written as DNA, the CDR3 is TGCGCCAGCAGCTCGTCTGACAGAAACTATGGCTACACCTTC.

V gene TRBV7-8 combines with J gene TRBJ1-6; no clear D gene. The CDR3 is made up of 13 amino acids. The V gene's germline CDR1 is SGHVS and CDR2 FQNEAQ. The germline V and J ends were trimmed by 10 bases and 5 bases, with 12 bases remaining between them. This chain's CDR3 is CATREGNNSPLHF. The DNA for the CDR3 is TGTGCCACCCGGGAGGGAAATAATTCACCCCTCCACTTT.

The V call is TRBV12-3 or TRBV12-4, the J call TRBJ1-2, with TRBD1 matching over 8 bases. The CDR3 consists of 13 residues. V shed 8 bases and J 5 bases; nucleotides not matched to a gene: 7. This CDR3 reads CASQRGQGYGYTF. The DNA of the CDR3 is TGTGCCAGCCAACGCGGACAGGGTTATGGCTACACCTTC.

This chain links TRBV5-1 with TRBJ1-1; tentative D call: TRBD1 (5 bases). There are 14 residues in the CDR3. The germline CDR1 and CDR2 sequences are SGHRS and YFSETQ. V was cut by 1 base and J by 3 bases, with 10 bases left in between. CDR3 DNA sequence: TGCGCCAGCAGCTTGATCGGGGGAGACACTGAAGCTTTCTTT. Translating it yields CASSLIGGDTEAFF.

CDR3 nucleotides: TGTGCCAGCAGAGGGACAGGCGGTAAGGGCAATCAGCCCCAGCATTTT. This gives the protein CASRGTGGKGNQPQHF. The chain recombines TRBV27 with TRBJ1-5, with 8 bases identical to TRBD1. CDR1 and CDR2 (germline): MNHEY, SMNVEV (reference sequence). The CDR3 extends over 16 amino acids. With V trimmed by 6 bases and J by 2 bases, 9 bases remained unmatched.

The chain carries TRBV3-1 (or the pseudogene TRBV3-2) and TRBJ2-7; D is possibly TRBD1 (5 bases). The V gene lost 0 bases and the J gene lost 4 bases, with 10 bases spanning the gap. The CDR3 spans 14 residues. Germline V lookup: CDR1 LGHDT, CDR2 YNNKEL (reference sequence). CDR3 DNA sequence: TGTGCCAGCAGCCAAGAAGACAGCCATTACGAGCAGTACTTC. Translated, it gives CASSQEDSHYEQYF.

The chain joins TRBV6-5 to TRBJ2-7; TRBD1 agrees at 8 bases. The CDR3 totals 14 residues. Germline V gives CDR1 MNHEY, CDR2 SVGAGI. V gave up 2 bases and J gave up 5 bases; unmatched junction bases: 5. The CDR3 DNA follows: TGTGCCAGCAGTTACCAGGGGGCGGGCGACGAGCAGTACTTC. It translates to CASSYQGAGDEQYF.

This sequence joins TRBV10-3 and TRBJ1-3; D is possibly TRBD1 (5 bases). The germline V gene encodes CDR1 ENHRY and CDR2 SYGVKD. Trimming took 7 bases from V and 4 from J, leaving 11 bases between them. This CDR3 spans 13 amino acids. Here the CDR3 reads CAIKAGSGNTIYF. The DNA for the CDR3 is TGTGCCATCAAGGCAGGGTCAGGAAACACCATATATTTT.

The V call is TRBV7-2, the J call TRBJ2-7; 15 bases fit TRBD2. Germline CDR1 SGHTA, CDR2 FQGNSA. V dropped 4 bases and J dropped 6; count of bases not matched to a gene: 10. The CDR3 sequence is 17 residues long. Here the CDR3 reads CASSSWTSGGALGEQYF. The CDR3 DNA sequence: TGTGCCAGCAGCTCCTGGACTAGCGGGGGGGCGCTGGGCGAGCAGTACTTC.

The gene calls are TRBV4-3 and TRBJ1-2, with D tentatively TRBD1 (6 bases). Trimming pared 0 bases from V and 3 bases from J, leaving 11 bases between. Germline CDR1 and CDR2: LGHNA and YSLEER. The length of the CDR3 is 15 residues. This CDR3 reads CASSQDRGAYYGYTF. CDR3 in DNA: TGCGCCAGCAGCCAAGATCGGGGGGCATACTATGGCTACACCTTC.

The chain carries TRBV13 and TRBJ1-1; 10 bases agree with TRBD1. V lost 9 bases to trimming and J lost 0 bases; unmatched junction nucleotides: 10. CDR1 is PRHDT and CDR2 is FYEKMQ in the germline V gene (reference sequence). The CDR3 has 16 amino acids. Written as DNA, the CDR3 is TGTGCCAGTGGGGGGGACAGGGGAATTGTGAACACTGAAGCTTTCTTT. Encoded protein: CASGGDRGIVNTEAFF.

The chain uses TRBV18 and TRBJ1-2; no firm D call. CDR3 length: 15 residues. Trimming took off 0 bases at V and 6 bases at J, with 14 bases between the two ends. In germline, CDR1 is KGHSH, CDR2 LQKENI. The CDR3 loop is CASSPPSEQIDGYTF. As DNA, the CDR3 is TGTGCCAGCTCACCACCGTCAGAACAGATAGATGGCTACACCTTC.

V is TRBV10-1 and J is TRBJ1-5, with 7 bases fitting TRBD1. CDR1 is WNHNN and CDR2 is SYGVQD in the germline V gene (reference sequence). CDR3 size: 17 residues. V lost 4 bases to trimming and J lost 4 bases; unmatched junction nucleotides: 13. In DNA, the CDR3 is TGCGCCAGCAGTGGCCCGGGACAGTCATGCAGGAATCAGCCCCAGCATTTT. Its translation: CASSGPGQSCRNQPQHF.

The chain employs TRBV6-1 and TRBJ1-2; D unresolved. There are 17 residues in the CDR3. Germline CDR1 reads MNHNS; CDR2 reads SASEGT. The ends were cut back, 1 base at V and 4 bases at J, with 19 bases in the middle. The DNA of the CDR3 is TGTGCCAGCAGTGAAGGGGAGTTGGGCCGCAGGTTCTATGGCTACACCTTC. Translation: CASSEGELGRRFYGYTF.

This clone is a singleton in its sample. The chain combines TRBV5-1 with TRBJ2-5; D gene unclear. Germline values: CDR1 SGHRS, CDR2 YFSETQ. The V end was cut by 2 bases, the J end by 3 bases, with 11 bases between. The CDR3 contains 14 residues. This CDR3 is CASSFRVKEETQYF. The CDR3 region has the DNA TGCGCCAGCAGCTTCCGAGTAAAAGAAGAGACCCAGTACTTC.

The V call is TRBV5-4, the J call TRBJ1-2; weak D call: TRBD1 (6 bases). Germline CDR1 and CDR2: SGHNT and YYREEE (reference sequence). V gave up 0 bases and J gave up 2 bases, with 11 bases separating them. The CDR3 runs 15 residues. CDR3 DNA sequence: TGTGCCAGCAGCTTGGGGCAGGGGACGAACTATGGCTACACCTTC. This codes for CASSLGQGTNYGYTF.

J is TRBJ1-1 and V is TRBV6-5; possibly TRBD1 for D (6 bases). The CDR3 contains 14 residues. V lost 7 bases and J lost 5, with 17 bases in between. The germline V gene encodes CDR1 MNHEY and CDR2 SVGAGI. As DNA, the CDR3 is TGTGCCAGCAATGGGGGCGGTGGTATTACTGAAGCTTTCTTT. Amino acids: CASNGGGGITEAFF.